This TCR beta chain was obtained from a study of T cells in Graves' hyperthyroidism and ophthalmopathy. Germline V gene sequence: CDR1 SGHTA, CDR2 FQGTGA. V was clipped by 3 bases and J by 0 bases, with 18 bases between them. CDR3 length: 18 residues. Pregnant or lactating patients were excluded, as were those with uncontrolled infection or other autoimmune disease. From RNA transcripts, TCR beta CDR3 regions were amplified. First-round RT-PCR with HTBI primers amplified the TCR CDR3 region. TCRdb itself ran the multiplex PCR reads through MiXCR, one entry per CDR3 protein. The data show hundreds of thousands of distinct CDR3 sequences, less than 25% seen once.

This chain joins TRBV7-3 and TRBJ2-1, with a possible D match to TRBD2 (6 bases). The sample taken for sequencing was blood. This TCR derives from a man aged 25-45 years with Graves' ophthalmopathy. DNA of the CDR3: TGTGCCAGCAGCTTTTCTAGTGAGGGACTCGTCTCCTACAATGAGCAGTTCTTC. This gives the protein CASSFSSEGLVSYNEQFF.